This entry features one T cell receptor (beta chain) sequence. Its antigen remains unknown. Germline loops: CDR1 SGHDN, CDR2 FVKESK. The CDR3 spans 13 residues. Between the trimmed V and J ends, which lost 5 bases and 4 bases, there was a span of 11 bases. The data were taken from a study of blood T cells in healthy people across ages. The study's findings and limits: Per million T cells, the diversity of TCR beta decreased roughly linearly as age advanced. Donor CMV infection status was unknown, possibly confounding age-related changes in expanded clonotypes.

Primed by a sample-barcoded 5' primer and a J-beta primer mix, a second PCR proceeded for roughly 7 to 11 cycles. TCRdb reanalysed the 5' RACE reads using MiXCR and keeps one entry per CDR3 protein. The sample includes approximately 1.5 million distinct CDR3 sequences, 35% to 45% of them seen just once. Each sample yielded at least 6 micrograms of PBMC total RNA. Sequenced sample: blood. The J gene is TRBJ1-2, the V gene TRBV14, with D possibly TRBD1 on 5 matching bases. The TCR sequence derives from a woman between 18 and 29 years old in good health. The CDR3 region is CASSAGPGYGYTF. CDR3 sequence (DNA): TGTGCCAGCAGCGCGGGACCTGGCTATGGCTACACCTTC.